The 23 T cell receptor beta chains listed next were all sequenced from one sample in a study of T cell responses to AZD1222 COVID-19 vaccine. Data came from immunoSEQ multiplex PCR; TCRdb stores just in-frame clones and leaves some out. The sample consists of fewer than 300,000 clones, 85% to 95% of them appearing once. Sequencing used peripheral blood, obtained on day 0 of AZD1222 vaccination. The receptor set was obtained from an adult in good health.

The chain couples TRBV28 to TRBJ2-1; D tentatively fits TRBD1 or TRBD2 (7 bases each). Trimming removed 7 bases at V and 15 bases at J, with 22 bases between. CDR1 MDHEN and CDR2 SYDVKM come from the germline V gene. The length of the CDR3 is 13 residues. CDR3 bases: TGTGCCAGCACCCCAGGGGGGGTATTCCCCCTGTTCTTC. It is translated as CASTPGGVFPLFF.

This sequence joins TRBV3-1 (or the pseudogene TRBV3-2) and TRBJ2-7; TRBD2 matches at 12 bases. Per the germline V gene, CDR1 is LGHDT and CDR2 is YNNKEL (reference sequence). The CDR3 totals 14 residues. V lost 4 bases to trimming and J lost 7 bases; unmatched junction nucleotides: 5. The CDR3 here is CASSPTSGSGEQYF. The DNA for the CDR3 is TGTGCCAGCAGCCCGACTAGCGGGAGTGGGGAGCAGTACTTC.

The chain joins TRBV11-2 to TRBJ2-5; a possible D gene is TRBD2 (7 bases). The CDR3 has 15 residues. V was clipped by 5 bases and J by 5 bases, with 18 bases between them. In germline, CDR1 is SGHAT, CDR2 FQNNGV. The CDR3 is CASSPREGVRETQYF. DNA of the CDR3: TGTGCCAGCAGCCCCAGGGAGGGGGTTCGGGAGACCCAGTACTTC.

This chain joins TRBV9 and TRBJ1-2; possible D gene TRBD1, 5 bases. The V gene lost 2 bases and the J gene lost 4 bases, with 15 bases spanning the gap. The germline CDR1 and CDR2 sequences are SGDLS and YYNGEE. The CDR3 loop spans 15 amino acids. The chain's CDR3 is CASSVSPQGLYGYTF. CDR3 bases: TGTGCCAGCAGCGTCTCCCCGCAGGGCCTCTATGGCTACACCTTC.

The chain joins TRBV19 to TRBJ2-7; tentative D call: TRBD2 (6 bases). V shed 1 base and J shed 3 bases, with 13 bases lying between them. CDR3 length equals 15 residues. CDR1 LNHDA and CDR2 SQIVND come from the germline V gene (reference sequence). CDR3 in amino acids: CASSIARGSYYEQYF. For the CDR3, the DNA is TGTGCCAGTAGTATAGCCCGGGGGTCTTACTACGAGCAGTACTTC.

The table lists this clone with a count of one. The rearrangement links TRBV9 to TRBJ1-5, with D possibly being TRBD1 (6 bases). Germline lookup yields CDR1 SGDLS and CDR2 YYNGEE. This CDR3 contains 14 residues. V was clipped by 4 bases and J by 1 base, with 9 bases between them. Written as DNA, the CDR3 is TGTGCCAGCAGCCCTCAGGGGAGCAATCAGCCCCAGCATTTT. It is translated as CASSPQGSNQPQHF.

This sequence joins TRBV5-6 and TRBJ1-6; TRBD1 matches at 7 bases. V gave up 0 bases and J gave up 7 bases; unmatched junction bases: 4. CDR1 SGHDT and CDR2 YYEEEE come from the germline V gene. The CDR3 loop spans 15 amino acids. CDR3 nucleotides: TGTGCCAGCAGCTTGGACAGGGGCAGGAATTCACCCCTCCACTTT. Encoded protein: CASSLDRGRNSPLHF.

The chain couples TRBV28 to TRBJ2-5; no clear D gene. There are 12 residues in the CDR3. From germline, CDR1 is MDHEN and CDR2 SYDVKM. Trimming removed 3 bases at V and 5 bases at J, with 7 bases between. The CDR3 protein is CASSFPLETQYF. The CDR3 coding sequence is TGTGCCAGCAGTTTCCCCCTGGAGACCCAGTACTTC. The entire variable domain, with the rest obtained from reference TRBV28 and TRBJ2-5, is as follows: DVKVTQSSRYLVKRTGEKVFLECVQDMDHENMFWYRQDPGLGLRLIYFSYDVKMKEKGDIPEGYSVSREKKERFSLILESASTNQTSMYLCASSFPLETQYFGPGTRLLVL.

The rearrangement links TRBV18 to TRBJ1-1, with D uncertain. Germline V lookup: CDR1 KGHSH, CDR2 LQKENI. This CDR3 has 12 amino acids. Trimming took off 0 bases at V and 7 bases at J, with 6 bases between the two ends. The CDR3 region is CASSPPGREAFF. CDR3 coding DNA: TGTGCCAGCTCACCACCCGGACGTGAAGCTTTCTTT.

This clone was observed once. The rearrangement links TRBV2 to TRBJ1-4; D unresolved. Trimming removed 5 bases at V and 4 bases at J, with 11 bases between. In germline, CDR1 is SNHLY, CDR2 FYNNEI. The CDR3 loop spans 14 amino acids. CDR3 DNA: TGTGCCAGCAGTTCGCGAAGAGGTAATGAAAAACTGTTTTTT. Translation: CASSSRRGNEKLFF.

This chain connects TRBV18 to TRBJ1-3; D is perhaps TRBD1 (5 bases). Germline assignment: CDR1 KGHSH and CDR2 LQKENI. Trimming took off 0 bases at V and 5 bases at J, with 8 bases between the two ends. The CDR3 runs to 14 residues. The CDR3 DNA reads TGTGCCAGCTCACCACCGACAGAACGAAACACCATATATTTT. It specifies CASSPPTERNTIYF.

The chain employs TRBV19 and TRBJ1-6, with 11 bases matching TRBD1. This CDR3 spans 13 amino acids. The germline V gene encodes CDR1 LNHDA and CDR2 SQIVND (reference sequence). The ends lost 7 bases at V and 9 bases at J; junction bases unmatched: 2. The CDR3 DNA sequence: TGTGCCAGTACCGGACAGGGGGCTTCACCCCTCCACTTT. It is translated as CASTGQGASPLHF.

This chain connects TRBV19 to TRBJ2-2; 7 bases are shared with TRBD1. The junction had 4 bases not matched to a gene; V was cut back by 6 bases and J by 6 bases. The CDR3 is 13 residues long. Germline CDR1 LNHDA, CDR2 SQIVND (reference sequence). CDR3 DNA: TGTGCCAGTAGGGCGACAGGGTCCGGGGAGCTGTTTTTT. Translated, it gives CASRATGSGELFF.

This sequence joins TRBV7-9 and TRBJ1-1, with D possibly matching TRBD1 (6 bases). V lost 4 bases to trimming and J lost 6 bases, with 12 bases between them. The CDR3 has 13 residues. Germline values: CDR1 SEHNR, CDR2 FQNEAQ (reference sequence). CDR3 in DNA: TGTGCCAGCAGCTCCCCGGGGGCGGCTGAAGCTTTCTTT. This translates into CASSSPGAAEAFF.

The chain links TRBV5-8 to TRBJ2-2; D might be TRBD2 (6 bases). V lost 8 bases to trimming and J lost 5 bases, with 7 bases between them. The CDR3 covers 11 residues. CDR1 SGHTS and CDR2 YDEGEE come from the germline V gene. The CDR3 loop is CASRGTGELFF. CDR3 nucleotide sequence: TGTGCCAGTCGGGGGACCGGGGAGCTGTTTTTT.

V gene TRBV15 combines with J gene TRBJ2-7, with D possibly being TRBD2 (5 bases). The CDR3 has 14 amino acids. Germline lookup yields CDR1 LNHNV and CDR2 YYDKDF (reference sequence). The V end lost 6 bases, the J end lost 0 bases, and 12 bases lay between the germline ends. The CDR3 here is CATRESGGSYEQYF. The CDR3 region has the DNA TGTGCCACCAGGGAATCAGGAGGCTCCTACGAGCAGTACTTC.

The J gene is TRBJ2-2, the V gene TRBV24-1; the match to TRBD1 covers 7 bases. The CDR3 length is 16 residues. The germline gives CDR1 KGHDR, CDR2 SFDVKD. V trimming: 4 bases; J trimming: 2 bases; junction bases outside the gene matches: 6. CDR3 protein: CATSESGTANTGELFF. The CDR3 bases are TGTGCCACCAGTGAGTCCGGGACAGCAAACACCGGGGAGCTGTTTTTT.

V is TRBV6-5 and J is TRBJ1-1; possible D gene TRBD1, 6 bases. Looked up from germline, CDR1 is MNHEY and CDR2 is SVGAGI. This CDR3 is 12 amino acids long. Deletions cut 2 bases from V and 11 bases from J, with 12 bases between. CDR3 loop: CASSYGGGRAFF. CDR3 coding DNA: TGTGCCAGCAGTTACGGGGGGGGCCGTGCTTTCTTT.

The chain uses TRBV18 and TRBJ1-1; weak D call: TRBD1 (5 bases). The CDR3 extends over 13 amino acids. Germline values: CDR1 KGHSH, CDR2 LQKENI. V dropped 2 bases and J dropped 4 bases, with 8 bases sitting between them. CDR3: CASSPGAATEAFF. In DNA, the CDR3 is TGTGCCAGCTCACCAGGGGCTGCCACTGAAGCTTTCTTT.

V usage is TRBV19 and J usage is TRBJ2-3; no clear D. The CDR3 is 13 residues long. V was shortened by 2 bases and J by 2 bases, with 5 bases between the two germline ends. Germline CDR1 and CDR2: LNHDA and SQIVND (reference sequence). The CDR3 DNA reads TGTGCCAGTAGTATATCCACCACAGATACGCAGTATTTT. It is translated as CASSISTTDTQYF.

The chain couples TRBV2 to TRBJ2-3; 8 bases fit TRBD2. The junction had 8 bases not matched to a gene; V was cut back by 6 bases and J by 0 bases. Per germline, CDR1 SNHLY and CDR2 FYNNEI. The CDR3 spans 16 residues. DNA for the CDR3: TGTGCCAGCAGGCCTGGACTAGCAGATAGCACAGATACGCAGTATTTT. This encodes CASRPGLADSTDTQYF.

The V and J genes are TRBV4-1 and TRBJ1-2, with 8 bases lining up with TRBD1. Germline values: CDR1 MGHRA, CDR2 YSYEKL. The CDR3 spans 14 residues. J gave up 6 bases and V 0 bases, and 3 bases lay outside the gene matches. In DNA, the CDR3 is TGCGCCAGCAGCCAAGAAGGGACAGGTGATGGCTACACCTTC. It encodes CASSQEGTGDGYTF.

The chain combines TRBV11-2 with TRBJ2-5, with D maybe TRBD2 (5 bases). Trimming removed 4 bases at V and 7 bases at J, with 16 bases between. The V gene's germline CDR1 is SGHAT and CDR2 FQNNGV. This CDR3 contains 14 residues. The CDR3 region is CASSSYPPRGTQYF. The CDR3 DNA reads as TGTGCCAGCAGCTCCTATCCCCCACGGGGGACCCAGTACTTC.